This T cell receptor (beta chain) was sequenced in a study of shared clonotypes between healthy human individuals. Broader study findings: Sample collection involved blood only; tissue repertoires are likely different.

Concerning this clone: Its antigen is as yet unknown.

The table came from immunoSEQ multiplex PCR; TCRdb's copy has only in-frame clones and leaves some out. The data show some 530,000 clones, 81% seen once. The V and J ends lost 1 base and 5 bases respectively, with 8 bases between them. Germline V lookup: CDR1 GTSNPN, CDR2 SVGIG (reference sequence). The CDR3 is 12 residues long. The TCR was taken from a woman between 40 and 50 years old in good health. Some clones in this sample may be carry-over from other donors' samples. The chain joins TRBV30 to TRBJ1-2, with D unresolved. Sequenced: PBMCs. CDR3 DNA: TGTGCCTGGAGTGAATGGGATTATGGCTACACCTTC. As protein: CAWSEWDYGYTF.